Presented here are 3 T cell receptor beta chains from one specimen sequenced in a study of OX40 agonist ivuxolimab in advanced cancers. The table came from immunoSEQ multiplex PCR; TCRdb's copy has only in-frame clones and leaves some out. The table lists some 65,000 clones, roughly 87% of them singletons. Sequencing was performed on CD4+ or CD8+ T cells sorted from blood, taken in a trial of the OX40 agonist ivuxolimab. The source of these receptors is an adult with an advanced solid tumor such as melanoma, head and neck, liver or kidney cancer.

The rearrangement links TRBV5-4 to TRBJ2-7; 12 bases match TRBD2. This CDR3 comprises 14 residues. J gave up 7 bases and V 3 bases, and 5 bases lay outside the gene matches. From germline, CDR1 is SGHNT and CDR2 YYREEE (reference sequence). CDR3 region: CASSSLAGGWEQYF. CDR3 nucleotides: TGTGCCAGCAGCTCACTAGCGGGAGGCTGGGAGCAGTACTTC.

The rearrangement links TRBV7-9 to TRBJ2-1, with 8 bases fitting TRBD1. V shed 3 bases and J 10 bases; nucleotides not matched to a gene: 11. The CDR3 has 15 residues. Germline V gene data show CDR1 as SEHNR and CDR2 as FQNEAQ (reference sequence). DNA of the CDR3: TGTGCCAGCAGCTTTGTCAGGGGGCCCCCCTGGGAGCAGTTCTTC. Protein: CASSFVRGPPWEQFF.

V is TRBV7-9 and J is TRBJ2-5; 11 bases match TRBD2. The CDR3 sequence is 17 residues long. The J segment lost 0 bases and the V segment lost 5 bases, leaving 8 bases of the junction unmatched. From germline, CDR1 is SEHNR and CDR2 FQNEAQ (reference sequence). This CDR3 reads CASSPLAGGFNQETQYF. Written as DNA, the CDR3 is TGTGCCAGCAGCCCTTTAGCGGGAGGGTTTAACCAAGAGACCCAGTACTTC.